Listed below are T cell receptor beta chains from one sample, sequenced in a study of somatic mutations in cytotoxic T cells in rheumatoid arthritis. Repertoires were generated with immunoSEQ multiplex PCR, while TCRdb's copy carries only in-frame clones and drops some. The sample lists about 9,000 clones; about four fifths were seen once. The sequenced material came from CD8+ T cells sorted from blood. The receptor source for this set is an adult with rheumatoid arthritis. Each CDR3 is given with its conserved first and last residue.

j_call: TRBJ2-1
v_call: TRBV10-3
cdr3_aa: CAISESRNEQFF

j_call: TRBJ2-5
v_call: TRBV30
cdr3_aa: CAWSLAGEEETQYF

j_call: TRBJ2-7
v_call: TRBV21-1
cdr3_aa: CASSKDVEGPYEQYF

j_call: TRBJ1-2
v_call: TRBV19
cdr3_aa: CASRRTKPHTNYGYTF

j_call: TRBJ1-1
v_call: TRBV7-8
cdr3_aa: CASSLTRAEEAFF

j_call: TRBJ2-1
v_call: TRBV7-9
cdr3_aa: CASSPRGGSSYNEQFF

j_call: TRBJ1-5
v_call: TRBV5-1
cdr3_aa: CASSLGFNQPQHF

j_call: TRBJ1-1
v_call: TRBV11-2
cdr3_aa: CASSLWQGFWAFF

j_call: TRBJ2-1
v_call: TRBV5-8
cdr3_aa: CASSLAPGLAGRYNEQFF

j_call: TRBJ2-1
v_call: TRBV5-3
cdr3_aa: CARRVGRPYNEQFF

j_call: TRBJ1-3
v_call: TRBV5-6
cdr3_aa: CASSLAGGVFSGNTIYF

j_call: TRBJ1-1
v_call: TRBV5-4
cdr3_aa: CASNFNGGSEAFF

j_call: TRBJ1-2
v_call: TRBV13
cdr3_aa: CASSLGLGSVYGYTF

j_call: TRBJ2-7
v_call: TRBV5-4
cdr3_aa: CASSSGTGPYEQYF

j_call: TRBJ2-2
v_call: TRBV9
cdr3_aa: CASSAPGRGATGELFF

j_call: TRBJ1-1
v_call: TRBV7-9
cdr3_aa: CASSSRTEVNTEAFF

j_call: TRBJ1-2
v_call: TRBV2
cdr3_aa: CASSAGPVFYGYTF

j_call: TRBJ1-6
v_call: TRBV25-1
cdr3_aa: CASSENLSPLHF

j_call: TRBJ1-3
v_call: TRBV7-8
cdr3_aa: CASSFRLLGSGNTIYF

j_call: TRBJ2-1
v_call: TRBV5-5
cdr3_aa: CASSLGLAGSNEQFF

j_call: TRBJ2-5
v_call: TRBV2
cdr3_aa: CASREGLAGGGETQYF

j_call: TRBJ2-7
v_call: TRBV11-1
cdr3_aa: CASSLGGGYEQYF

j_call: TRBJ1-2
v_call: TRBV5-5
cdr3_aa: CASSLDGQAGYTF

j_call: TRBJ1-3
v_call: TRBV7-9
cdr3_aa: CASSPGAVLYF

j_call: TRBJ1-5
v_call: TRBV27
cdr3_aa: CASSKTGANQPQHF

j_call: TRBJ2-5
v_call: TRBV15
cdr3_aa: CATRVTSRETQYF

j_call: TRBJ2-3
v_call: TRBV7-8
cdr3_aa: CASTQHGQGTQYF

j_call: TRBJ2-5
v_call: TRBV11-2
cdr3_aa: CASSPPQTGARETQYF

j_call: TRBJ2-3
v_call: TRBV7-2
cdr3_aa: CASSSRGELAYTQYF

j_call: TRBJ1-2
v_call: TRBV30
cdr3_aa: CAWGQGAGYGYTF

j_call: TRBJ1-1
v_call: TRBV6-5
cdr3_aa: CASSYTKGVMNTEAFF

j_call: TRBJ1-1
v_call: TRBV28
cdr3_aa: CASSPGQNTEAFF

j_call: TRBJ2-5
v_call: TRBV13
cdr3_aa: CASSPLRDSLRAQYF

j_call: TRBJ2-7
v_call: TRBV30
cdr3_aa: CAYLGQPSYEQYF

j_call: TRBJ2-1
v_call: TRBV10-3
cdr3_aa: CASSLAGEVNEQFF

j_call: TRBJ2-1
v_call: TRBV12-5
cdr3_aa: CASGLTSGAGNEQFF

j_call: TRBJ2-1
v_call: TRBV7-8
cdr3_aa: CASSLVGGSSYNEQFF

j_call: TRBJ1-2
v_call: TRBV7-8
cdr3_aa: CASSSVESYGYTF

j_call: TRBJ1-5
v_call: TRBV28
cdr3_aa: CASRLRQGGQPQHF

j_call: TRBJ1-6
v_call: TRBV28
cdr3_aa: CASSGTAGSPLHF

j_call: TRBJ1-2
v_call: TRBV6-1
cdr3_aa: CASSEDAGSTYGYTF

j_call: TRBJ1-6
v_call: TRBV6-6
cdr3_aa: CATRQVLNSPLHF

j_call: TRBJ1-1
v_call: TRBV4-1
cdr3_aa: CASSFSVNTEAFF

j_call: TRBJ2-2
v_call: TRBV6-4
cdr3_aa: CASSDSDTGELFF

j_call: TRBJ2-2
v_call: TRBV27
cdr3_aa: CASSLIGGELFF

j_call: TRBJ2-2
v_call: TRBV15
cdr3_aa: CATSTNHIIGRPQGLTGELFF

j_call: TRBJ2-3
v_call: TRBV9
cdr3_aa: CASSVAGPSTDTQYF

j_call: TRBJ1-2
v_call: TRBV2
cdr3_aa: CASSKEAQGGYGYTF

j_call: TRBJ1-2
v_call: TRBV7-2
cdr3_aa: CASSPTSSNYGYTF

j_call: TRBJ2-1
v_call: TRBV5-1
cdr3_aa: CASSLGAGHEQFF

j_call: TRBJ1-1
v_call: TRBV7-6
cdr3_aa: CASSLVPEQGENTEAFF

j_call: TRBJ2-2
v_call: TRBV10-3
cdr3_aa: CAISPAGDAGELFF

j_call: TRBJ2-1
v_call: TRBV28
cdr3_aa: CASSLSQYNEQFF

j_call: TRBJ2-1
v_call: TRBV2
cdr3_aa: CASSLARNNEQFF

j_call: TRBJ2-1
v_call: TRBV21-1
cdr3_aa: CASRIKLAGGNNEQFF

j_call: TRBJ1-2
v_call: TRBV19
cdr3_aa: CASSIARYGYTF

j_call: TRBJ2-5
v_call: TRBV10-3
cdr3_aa: CATLTSGVTREQYF